These T cell receptor beta chains were read from a single sample in a study of cytomegalovirus exposure and HLA in healthy donors. Some clones are missing from TCRdb's copy, which holds only in-frame ones; the method was immunoSEQ multiplex PCR. The table records 150,000 to 200,000 clones, about 80% of them present only once. Specimen: PBMCs. Receptors originate from a man aged 35 to 55 in good health and CMV-seronegative. The CDR3 runs from the conserved cysteine through the conserved F or W. D genes are given only for firm matches. Part of the rows lack a size; the others show once, few, many or a class for expanded clones.

V	J	D	size	CDR3	DNA
TRBV9	TRBJ1-1	.	.	CASSEGDMNTEAFF	TGTGCCAGCAGCGAGGGAGATATGAACACTGAAGCTTTCTTT
TRBV19	TRBJ1-1	.	.	CASSIGEGHMNTEAFF	TGTGCCAGTAGTATAGGAGAGGGACACATGAACACTGAAGCTTTCTTT
TRBV2	TRBJ2-1	TRBD2	.	CASSDASGSGNEQFF	TGTGCCAGCAGTGATGCTAGCGGGAGCGGGAATGAGCAGTTCTTC
TRBV11-3	TRBJ1-1	.	.	CASSLKYRGNTEAFF	TGTGCCAGCAGCTTAAAATATAGGGGCAACACTGAAGCTTTCTTT
TRBV11-2	TRBJ1-1	.	.	CASSLDRVTEAFF	TGTGCCAGCAGCTTAGACAGGGTAACTGAAGCTTTCTTT
TRBV2	TRBJ2-7	TRBD1	once	CASTVGTGVIEQYF	TGTGCCAGCACCGTGGGGACAGGGGTTATCGAGCAGTACTTC
TRBV19	TRBJ1-2	.	.	CASSPGRHYGYTF	TGTGCCAGTAGTCCCGGGAGACACTATGGCTACACCTTC
TRBV19	TRBJ2-1	.	.	CASNPRSSYNEQFF	TGTGCCAGTAACCCTAGGAGCTCCTACAATGAGCAGTTCTTC
TRBV28	TRBJ2-7	TRBD1	.	CASRDRSSSYEQYF	TGTGCCAGCCGGGACAGGTCCAGCTCCTACGAGCAGTACTTC
TRBV28	TRBJ2-1	TRBD1	.	CASSSPGQGTRGYNEQFF	TGTGCCAGCAGTTCTCCGGGACAGGGAACCCGGGGGTACAATGAGCAGTTCTTC
TRBV5-1	TRBJ2-5	TRBD1	.	CASSTGQYQETQYF	TGCGCCAGCAGCACGGGACAGTACCAAGAGACCCAGTACTTC
TRBV5-6	TRBJ1-4	TRBD1	.	CASSRGDRTNEKLFF	TGTGCCAGCAGCCGTGGGGACAGAACTAATGAAAAACTGTTTTTT
TRBV5-8	TRBJ2-5	TRBD2	.	CASSLAAGGPPGQETQYF	TGTGCCAGCAGCTTGGCAGCGGGAGGCCCCCCCGGCCAAGAGACCCAGTACTTC
TRBV5-1	TRBJ1-4	.	.	CASSKGQNEKLFF	TGCGCCAGCAGCAAAGGACAGAATGAAAAACTGTTTTTT
TRBV9	TRBJ2-2	.	.	CASSVVSIGELFF	TGTGCCAGCAGCGTAGTTAGCATCGGGGAGCTGTTTTTT
TRBV6-5	TRBJ2-1	TRBD2	.	CASSYEAGRIEQFF	TGTGCCAGCAGTTACGAAGCGGGACGGATTGAGCAGTTCTTC